The clone carrying this TCR beta chain was seen a handful of times. No antigen is known for it. The same CDR3 is also encoded by other DNA sequences in this sample. The sample belongs to a study of cytomegalovirus exposure and HLA in healthy donors. Study-wide context: Approximately 170 million T cells yielded 100 million or so unique TCR beta sequences in earlier analysis.

A multiplex PCR was run with 60 Vbeta primers and 13 Jbeta primers. As processed by the authors: A later analysis tallied approximately 78 million unique TCR beta chains, around 9.9 million of them shared. Assay: immunoSEQ multiplex PCR; the TCRdb copy retains only in-frame clones and omits some. The V and J calls and clone size come from that table; D and trimming were worked out from the DNA. The table includes roughly 140,000 clones, approximately 78% detected once. Overall study findings and caveats: Analyses of presence and absence presupposed an approximately uniform sequencing depth across donors. A later analysis by the authors found several of the most significant clusters apparently linked to common viral pathogens.

The sequencing sample was made of PBMCs. The TCR was taken from a woman aged 40 to 50 in good health and CMV-seropositive.

The CDR3 sequence: CASSLGLAGDSEQFF. The DNA for the CDR3 is TGTGCCAGCAGCTTGGGGCTAGCGGGAGATTCTGAGCAGTTCTTC. The rearrangement uses TRBV5-6 and TRBJ2-1; TRBD2 matches at 10 bases. The CDR3 is 15 residues long. V trimming: 0 bases; J trimming: 9 bases; junction bases outside the gene matches: 6. CDR1 is SGHDT and CDR2 is YYEEEE in the germline V gene.